The 5 T cell receptor beta chains listed next were all sequenced from one sample in a study of cytomegalovirus exposure and HLA in healthy donors. The PCR made use of 60 Vbeta and 13 Jbeta primers. The repertoire was sequenced with immunoSEQ multiplex PCR; TCRdb's copy has only in-frame clones and lacks some. The sample records more than 150,000 clones, approximately 81% being singletons. Sequencing was done on a sample of PBMCs. The receptors were sampled from a woman younger than 35 in good health and CMV-seropositive.

V and J are TRBV2 and TRBJ1-6; 8 bases map to TRBD1. In germline, CDR1 is SNHLY, CDR2 FYNNEI. This CDR3 is built from 18 residues. V lost 7 bases, J lost 0 bases, and 11 bases stayed unmatched. The DNA of the CDR3 is TGTGCCAGCACCCGACAGGGGCTCTTGGTCTCCTATAATTCACCCCTCCACTTT. It yields the protein CASTRQGLLVSYNSPLHF.

The chain couples TRBV7-2 to TRBJ1-2; D not resolved. CDR3 size: 18 residues. The germline gives CDR1 SGHTA, CDR2 FQGNSA. The V gene lost 3 bases and the J gene lost 2 bases, with 22 bases spanning the gap. CDR3 bases: TGTGCCAGCAGCTTCTTAGTAGTGGCACAGTCCTTAAACTATGGCTACACCTTC. Amino acids: CASSFLVVAQSLNYGYTF. The full variable domain, in which reference TRBV7-2 and TRBJ1-2 provide the parts outside the CDR3, is GAGVSQSPSNKVTEKGKDVELRCDPISGHTALYWYRQSLGQGLEFLIYFQGNSAPDKSGLPSDRFSAERTGGSVSTLTIQRTQQEDSAVYLCASSFLVVAQSLNYGYTFGSGTRLTVV.

A few counts support this clone. The rearrangement joins TRBV2 to TRBJ2-1; possible D gene TRBD2, 5 bases. This CDR3 comprises 14 residues. V was cut by 2 bases and J by 11 bases, with 16 bases left in between. Per the germline V gene, CDR1 is SNHLY and CDR2 is FYNNEI. CDR3 residues: CASSEKVAWRQQFF. CDR3 nucleotide sequence: TGTGCCAGCAGTGAAAAAGTAGCGTGGCGGCAGCAGTTCTTC.

The V gene is TRBV11-2, the J gene TRBJ2-1; D might be TRBD2 (6 bases). The CDR3 runs to 16 residues. V lost 2 bases and J 4 bases, leaving 15 bases between the germline ends. Germline CDR1 and CDR2: SGHAT and FQNNGV. The CDR3 DNA reads as TGTGCCAGCAGCTTAACTAGGGGACTGGGGTACAATGAGCAGTTCTTC. Its translation: CASSLTRGLGYNEQFF.

This clone was counted only a few times. This sequence joins TRBV28 and TRBJ1-5; no clear D. Germline CDR1 reads MDHEN; CDR2 reads SYDVKM. V lost 2 bases and J 7 bases, leaving 9 bases between the germline ends. This CDR3 spans 13 amino acids. CDR3 region: CASSLQGRQPQHF. CDR3 nucleotide sequence: TGTGCCAGCAGTTTACAAGGGAGGCAGCCCCAGCATTTT.